The rows below give T cell receptor beta chains drawn from one sample of a study of blood T cell repertoires in COVID-19. Data came from immunoSEQ multiplex PCR; TCRdb stores just in-frame clones and leaves some out. The table includes about 71,000 clones, approximately 90% detected once. Material for sequencing was peripheral blood. The receptor source for this set is a young woman with acute or convalescent COVID-19. Both conserved end residues are part of each CDR3. The order of the fields is clone size, J gene, D gene, V gene, CDR3 DNA, CDR3 protein. D genes are given only for firm matches. Some rows mark clone size as missing; the rest say once, few, many or name a class of expanded clone.

clone_size: NA; j_call: TRBJ2-1; d_call: NA; v_call: TRBV3-1/TRBV3-2; cdr3_nt: TGTGCCAGCGCCATGACACTTTGGGCTACAAATGAGCAGTTCTTC; cdr3_aa: CASAMTLWATNEQFF
clone_size: NA; j_call: TRBJ1-2; d_call: NA; v_call: TRBV6-2/TRBV6-3; cdr3_nt: TGTGCCAGCAGTTTTGACAAAGTCTATGGCTACACCTTC; cdr3_aa: CASSFDKVYGYTF
clone_size: NA; j_call: TRBJ2-1; d_call: NA; v_call: TRBV14; cdr3_nt: TGTGCCAGCAGCCAAGAGGGCAGCCACAATGAGCAGTTCTTC; cdr3_aa: CASSQEGSHNEQFF
clone_size: few; j_call: TRBJ1-1; d_call: TRBD1; v_call: TRBV19; cdr3_nt: TGTGCCAGTAGTATGAAGCTTCGGCAGGGGGCTGAAGCTTTCTTT; cdr3_aa: CASSMKLRQGAEAFF
clone_size: NA; j_call: TRBJ2-7; d_call: TRBD1; v_call: TRBV9; cdr3_nt: TGTGCCAGCAGCGTAGGACAGGGAGTCCTATACGAGCAGTACTTC; cdr3_aa: CASSVGQGVLYEQYF
clone_size: NA; j_call: TRBJ2-2; d_call: TRBD2; v_call: TRBV5-6; cdr3_nt: TGTGCCAGCAGCCTGTCAATTAGCGGGAGAGGGGTCGGGGAGCTGTTTTTT; cdr3_aa: CASSLSISGRGVGELFF
clone_size: NA; j_call: TRBJ2-1; d_call: TRBD2; v_call: TRBV4-3; cdr3_nt: TGCGCCAGCAGCCAAGACCCCCGAGGGACTCTAGCGGGGACCAATGAGCAGTTCTTC; cdr3_aa: CASSQDPRGTLAGTNEQFF
clone_size: NA; j_call: TRBJ1-1; d_call: NA; v_call: TRBV2; cdr3_nt: TGTGCCAGCAACCCCCGGGTGGACACTGAAGCTTTCTTT; cdr3_aa: CASNPRVDTEAFF
clone_size: NA; j_call: TRBJ1-5; d_call: NA; v_call: TRBV3-1/TRBV3-2; cdr3_nt: TGTGCCAGCAGCCAAGGGACAGCGAATGATCAGCCCCAGCATTTT; cdr3_aa: CASSQGTANDQPQHF
clone_size: NA; j_call: TRBJ1-1; d_call: NA; v_call: TRBV7-9; cdr3_nt: TGTGCCAGCAGCGAAAATCGGTACACTGAAGCTTTCTTT; cdr3_aa: CASSENRYTEAFF
clone_size: NA; j_call: TRBJ2-3; d_call: TRBD2; v_call: TRBV4-1; cdr3_nt: TGCGCCAGCAGCCAAGCCAAGGCTAGCGGGGGGGCAGATACGCAGTATTTT; cdr3_aa: CASSQAKASGGADTQYF
clone_size: NA; j_call: TRBJ2-7; d_call: NA; v_call: TRBV6-6; cdr3_nt: TGTGCCAGCAGTTACCTTGGACTGGCCCACGAGCAGTACTTC; cdr3_aa: CASSYLGLAHEQYF
clone_size: NA; j_call: TRBJ2-3; d_call: TRBD2; v_call: TRBV4-2; cdr3_nt: TGTGCCAGCAGCCAAGTATCTGGACTAGCGGGGGGGCGTAGAGATACGCAGTATTTT; cdr3_aa: CASSQVSGLAGGRRDTQYF
clone_size: NA; j_call: TRBJ2-1; d_call: TRBD1; v_call: TRBV4-3; cdr3_nt: TGCGCCAGCAGCCAAACGGGACAGAACGACCTAAACAATGAGCAGTTCTTC; cdr3_aa: CASSQTGQNDLNNEQFF
clone_size: NA; j_call: TRBJ2-7; d_call: TRBD2; v_call: TRBV28; cdr3_nt: TGTGCCAGCAGTTTAGAAGCGGGGGGATCTTCCTACGAGCAGTACTTC; cdr3_aa: CASSLEAGGSSYEQYF
clone_size: NA; j_call: TRBJ2-7; d_call: TRBD2; v_call: TRBV2; cdr3_nt: TGTGCCAGCAGTGAATCGACTAGCGGATCCTACGAGCAGTACTTC; cdr3_aa: CASSESTSGSYEQYF
clone_size: NA; j_call: TRBJ2-1; d_call: TRBD2; v_call: TRBV9; cdr3_nt: TGTGCCAGCAGCCCCGGGACTAGCGATGGAAATGAGCAGTTCTTC; cdr3_aa: CASSPGTSDGNEQFF
clone_size: NA; j_call: TRBJ2-1; d_call: NA; v_call: TRBV5-5; cdr3_nt: TGTGCCAGCAGCTTGGTTTGGAACGCCGGGGGCTACAATGAGCAGTTCTTC; cdr3_aa: CASSLVWNAGGYNEQFF
clone_size: NA; j_call: TRBJ2-7; d_call: NA; v_call: TRBV11-2; cdr3_nt: TGTGCCAGCAGCTTGAGGGCGGGACCCTCCTACGAGCAGTACTTC; cdr3_aa: CASSLRAGPSYEQYF
clone_size: once; j_call: TRBJ2-7; d_call: TRBD2; v_call: TRBV2; cdr3_nt: TGTGCCAGCAGTGAAGGCCGGGGGGTCTACGAGCAGTACTTC; cdr3_aa: CASSEGRGVYEQYF
clone_size: NA; j_call: TRBJ2-7; d_call: TRBD1; v_call: TRBV6-5; cdr3_nt: TGTGCCAGCAGTTGCCTACAGGGGCAAGTAAACGACGAGCAGTACTTC; cdr3_aa: CASSCLQGQVNDEQYF
clone_size: NA; j_call: TRBJ2-1; d_call: TRBD1; v_call: TRBV3-1/TRBV3-2; cdr3_nt: TGTGCCAGCGCCTATGGGACAGGGGTAATGTATGAGCAGTTCTTC; cdr3_aa: CASAYGTGVMYEQFF
clone_size: NA; j_call: TRBJ1-1; d_call: TRBD1; v_call: TRBV27; cdr3_nt: TGTGCCAGCAGTTCCACGGGACAGGGGGACACTGAAGCTTTCTTT; cdr3_aa: CASSSTGQGDTEAFF
clone_size: NA; j_call: TRBJ2-5; d_call: NA; v_call: TRBV7-2; cdr3_nt: TGTGCCAGCAGCCCTGCAAGAGCGGGAGAGACCCAGTACTTC; cdr3_aa: CASSPARAGETQYF
clone_size: NA; j_call: TRBJ1-4; d_call: NA; v_call: TRBV30; cdr3_nt: TGTGCCTGGAGCAGGGTTGGTGAAAAACTGTTTTTT; cdr3_aa: CAWSRVGEKLFF
clone_size: NA; j_call: TRBJ2-1; d_call: TRBD2; v_call: TRBV13; cdr3_nt: TGTGCCAGCAGCTTCAGACTAGCGGGGGCCTACAATGAGCAGTTCTTC; cdr3_aa: CASSFRLAGAYNEQFF
clone_size: NA; j_call: TRBJ2-7; d_call: TRBD1; v_call: TRBV6-4; cdr3_nt: TGTGCCAGCAGTGAGCCCCGACAGGGATTTACCTACGAGCAGTACTTC; cdr3_aa: CASSEPRQGFTYEQYF
clone_size: NA; j_call: TRBJ2-4; d_call: NA; v_call: TRBV2; cdr3_nt: TGTGCCACCAGTAGCCGGACAATGCCCTTGGGTGGGGCCAAAAACATTCAGTACTTC; cdr3_aa: CATSSRTMPLGGAKNIQYF
clone_size: few; j_call: TRBJ1-2; d_call: TRBD1; v_call: TRBV6-5; cdr3_nt: TGTGCCAGCACCTATACAGGGGCCGGCGGCTACACCTTC; cdr3_aa: CASTYTGAGGYTF
clone_size: once; j_call: TRBJ1-4; d_call: NA; v_call: TRBV6-5; cdr3_nt: TGTGCCAGCCGGACGACAGATACTAATGAAAAACTGTTTTTT; cdr3_aa: CASRTTDTNEKLFF